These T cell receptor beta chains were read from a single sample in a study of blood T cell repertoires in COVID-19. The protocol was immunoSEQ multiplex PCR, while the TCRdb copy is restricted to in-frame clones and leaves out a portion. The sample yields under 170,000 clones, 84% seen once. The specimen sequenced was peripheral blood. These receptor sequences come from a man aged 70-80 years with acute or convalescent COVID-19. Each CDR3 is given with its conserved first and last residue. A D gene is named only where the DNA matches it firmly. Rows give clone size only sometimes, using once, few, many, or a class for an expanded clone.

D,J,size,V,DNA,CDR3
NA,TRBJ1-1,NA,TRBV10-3,TGTGCCATCAGAGAAGGGGAGGGGACTGAAGCTTTCTTT,CAIREGEGTEAFF
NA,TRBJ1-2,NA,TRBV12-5,TGTGCTAGTGGTCGGGATGCTAACTATGGCTACACCTTC,CASGRDANYGYTF
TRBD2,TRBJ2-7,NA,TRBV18,TGTGCCAGCTCACCACCGGCTAGCGGGAGCTACGAGCAGTACTTC,CASSPPASGSYEQYF
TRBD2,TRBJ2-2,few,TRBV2,TGTGCCAGCAACCCCTTGACGGGGGGGGCCGGGGAGCTGTTTTTT,CASNPLTGGAGELFF
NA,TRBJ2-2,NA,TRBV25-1,TGTGCCAGCAGTGACCAGCGATCCACCGGGGAGCTGTTTTTT,CASSDQRSTGELFF
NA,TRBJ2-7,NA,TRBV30,TGTGCCTGGAGCGCTTCAGGGGTTGAGCAGTACTTC,CAWSASGVEQYF
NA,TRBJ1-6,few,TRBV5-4,TGTGCCAGCAGCTTGTTGACAGACAATTCACCCCTCCACTTT,CASSLLTDNSPLHF
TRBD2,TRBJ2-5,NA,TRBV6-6,TGTGCCAGCAGTCGATCTCAGCGGGGGGAACAAGAGACCCAGTACTTC,CASSRSQRGEQETQYF
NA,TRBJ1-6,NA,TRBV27,TGTGCCAGCAGTGTGGAGGGCTTGTGGGGAAATTCACCCCTCCACTTT,CASSVEGLWGNSPLHF
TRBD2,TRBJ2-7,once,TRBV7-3,TGTGCCAGCAGCGTAACTCGAGAATCCGGGACTAGGGGCGAGCAGTACTTC,CASSVTRESGTRGEQYF
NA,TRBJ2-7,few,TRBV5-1,TGCGCCAGCAGCTTGGCCGGAGGGTCGGACGAGCAGTACTTC,CASSLAGGSDEQYF
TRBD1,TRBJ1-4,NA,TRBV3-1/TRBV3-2,TGTGCCAGCAGCCAAGAGACAGGGACGGGTGAAAAACTGTTTTTT,CASSQETGTGEKLFF
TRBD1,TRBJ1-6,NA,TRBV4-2,TGTGCCAGCAGCCGACAGGGACGGGGTGATTCACCCCTCCACTTT,CASSRQGRGDSPLHF
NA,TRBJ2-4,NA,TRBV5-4,TGTGCCAGCAGCTTGGTGGGGCAGGGAAACATTCAGTACTTC,CASSLVGQGNIQYF
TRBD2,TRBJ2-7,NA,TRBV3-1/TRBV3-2,TGTGCCAGCAGCCTCACGTCCCGGGGGGGGCCTTACGAGCAGTACTTC,CASSLTSRGGPYEQYF
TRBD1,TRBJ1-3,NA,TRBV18,TGTGCCAGCTCACCCGGGACAGGGGGCAGCTCTGGAAACACCATATATTTT,CASSPGTGGSSGNTIYF
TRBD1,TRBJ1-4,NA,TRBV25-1,TGTGCCAGCAGTGAATTGGGGACAGGGGGTTCAAATGAAAAACTGTTTTTT,CASSELGTGGSNEKLFF
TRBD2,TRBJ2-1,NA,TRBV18,TGTGCCAGCTCATTACGACTAGCGGGGTCCTACAATGAGCAGTTCTTC,CASSLRLAGSYNEQFF
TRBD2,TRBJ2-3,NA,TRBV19,TGTGCCAGTAGCTCTATTCCACTAGCGGGACTGACAGATACGCAGTATTTT,CASSSIPLAGLTDTQYF
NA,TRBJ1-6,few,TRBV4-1,TGCGCCAGCAGCCAAGAAACGGGTCAGAGGCCATCACCCCTCCACTTT,CASSQETGQRPSPLHF
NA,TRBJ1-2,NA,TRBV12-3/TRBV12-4,TGTGCCAGCAGTTATGGGCCTAACTATGGCTACACCTTC,CASSYGPNYGYTF
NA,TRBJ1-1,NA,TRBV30,TGTGCCTGGAGTGTACGCGCTGAAGCTTTCTTT,CAWSVRAEAFF
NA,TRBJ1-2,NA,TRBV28,TGTGCCAGCAGTTTTGGAGGGGGGGTGGATGGCTACACCTTC,CASSFGGGVDGYTF
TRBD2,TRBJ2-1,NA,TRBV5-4,TGTGCCAGCAGCTTGAATCTAGCGGGAGCCTATGAGCAGTTCTTC,CASSLNLAGAYEQFF
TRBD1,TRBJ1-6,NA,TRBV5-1,TGCGCCAGCAGCCTGACAGGGGCGGAGAATTCACCCCTCCACTTT,CASSLTGAENSPLHF
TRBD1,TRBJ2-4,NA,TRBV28,TGTGCCAGCAGCAGGGGGAGGACAGGGGCCGCGCTAGCCAAAAACATTCAGTACTTC,CASSRGRTGAALAKNIQYF
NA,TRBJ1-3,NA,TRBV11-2,TGTGCCAGCAGCTTAGGGACAGCCAACTGGAGAAACACCATATATTTT,CASSLGTANWRNTIYF
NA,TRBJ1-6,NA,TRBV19,TGTGCCAGTAGGGTCGGCGACACATATAATTCACCCCTCCACTTT,CASRVGDTYNSPLHF
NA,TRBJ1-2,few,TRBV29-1,TGCAGCGTTTCCGGGACTGATACTAACTATGGCTACACCTTC,CSVSGTDTNYGYTF
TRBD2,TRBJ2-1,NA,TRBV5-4,TGTGCCAGCAGCTTGGGGGCTAGCGGAAACTCCTACAATGAGCAGTTCTTC,CASSLGASGNSYNEQFF
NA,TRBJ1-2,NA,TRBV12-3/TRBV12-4,TGTGCCAGCAGTTTGGGGGGAACGGTTTTC,CASSLGGTVF
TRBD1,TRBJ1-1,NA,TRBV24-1,TGTGCCACCAGTGATCCGACCGGGACAGGGCCCACTGAAGCTTTCTTT,CATSDPTGTGPTEAFF
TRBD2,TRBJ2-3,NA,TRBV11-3,TGTGCCAGCAGCGCTCATGGGGGGGGACCGGGGTTTACAGATACGCAGTATTTT,CASSAHGGGPGFTDTQYF
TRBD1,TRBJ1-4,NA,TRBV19,TGTGCCAGTAGTCAGACAGGGATTGGAGAAAAACTGTTTTTT,CASSQTGIGEKLFF
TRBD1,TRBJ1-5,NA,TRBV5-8,TGTGCCAGCAGCCGGTTTGACAGGGCGGCGCGTCAGCCCCAGCATTTT,CASSRFDRAARQPQHF
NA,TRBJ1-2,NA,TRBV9,TGTGCCAGCAGCGTGGAGGGAATACTATCCCGATCAGGCTACACCTTC,CASSVEGILSRSGYTF
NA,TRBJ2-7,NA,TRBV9,TGTGCCAGCAGCGTAGATGGAGAGAGTGTGCGCGAGCAGTACTTC,CASSVDGESVREQYF